Below, 29 T cell receptor beta chains from the same sample are listed, as sequenced in a study of CD8 T cells in Susac syndrome (dated 2019 in TCRdb). The library was obtained by the immunoSEQ multiplex PCR assay. RNA was extracted with the RNeasy kit and roughly 0.45 to 1 ug was reverse transcribed using random hexamers. TCRdb redid the processing of the public reads, applying fastp at Q25 and MiXCR, and retained in-frame beta chains. All rows with the same CDR3 protein become a single entry with the most common DNA and genes. The table for this sample lists roughly 120,000 distinct CDR3 sequences; around 96% of them were counted only once. The ten most abundant clones make up roughly 0.08% of the sample. The specimen was CD4+ T cells from PBMCs. The receptors originated from a human donor in good health.

The genes are TRBV30 and TRBJ1-5, with 7 nucleotides matching TRBD1. In germline, CDR1 is GTSNPN, CDR2 SVGIG (reference sequence). The V gene end was trimmed by 3 bases and the J gene end by 4 bases; junction bases not matched to a gene: 6. CDR3 size: 14 residues. This CDR3 is CAWSATGINQPQHF. The CDR3 DNA reads as TGTGCCTGGAGCGCGACAGGGATTAATCAGCCCCAGCATTTT.

The rearrangement joins TRBV5-8 to TRBJ2-7, with a tentative D call TRBD2 (6 bases). V was shortened by 3 bases and J by 4 bases, with 11 bases between the two germline ends. CDR1 SGHTS and CDR2 YDEGEE come from the germline V gene. The CDR3 is 13 amino acids. CDR3 coding DNA: TGTGCCAGCAGCTGGGGACTTCATTACGAGCAGTACTTC. It is translated as CASSWGLHYEQYF. Full variable domain (outside the CDR3, taken from reference TRBV5-8 and TRBJ2-7): EAGVTQSPTHLIKTRGQQATLRCSPISGHTSVYWYQQALGLGLQFLLWYDEGEERNRGNFPPRFSGRQFPNYSSELNVNALELEDSALYLCASSWGLHYEQYFGPGTRLTVT.

The V gene is TRBV20-1, the J gene TRBJ2-1; D is ambiguous. CDR3 length equals 12 residues. Germline lookup yields CDR1 DFQATT and CDR2 SNEGSKA (reference sequence). The V and J ends lost 3 bases and 12 bases respectively, with 15 bases between them. Here the CDR3 reads CSASGQVDGQFF. In DNA, the CDR3 is TGCAGTGCTAGCGGTCAGGTCGACGGGCAGTTCTTC.

This sequence joins TRBV6-5 and TRBJ2-5, with D uncertain. V lost 0 bases to trimming and J lost 2 bases, with 13 bases between them. This CDR3 is built from 16 residues. Looked up from germline, CDR1 is MNHEY and CDR2 is SVGAGI. This chain's CDR3 is CASSYSRNLGQETQYF. DNA of the CDR3: TGTGCCAGCAGTTACTCGCGCAATTTGGGACAAGAGACCCAGTACTTC.

The chain employs TRBV5-4 and TRBJ2-3; 9 bases are shared with TRBD2. The germline V gene has CDR1 SGHNT and CDR2 YYREEE (reference sequence). V dropped 2 bases and J dropped 5; count of bases not matched to a gene: 6. This CDR3 comprises 15 residues. The CDR3 loop reads CASSFLAGGVDTQYF. CDR3 coding DNA: TGTGCCAGCAGCTTTCTCGCGGGAGGGGTAGATACGCAGTATTTT.

This clonotype was recorded once. The V gene is TRBV30, the J gene TRBJ2-2, with D possibly called TRBD1 or TRBD2 (6 bases each). Germline values: CDR1 GTSNPN, CDR2 SVGIG (reference sequence). V lost 3 bases and J lost 6, with 14 bases in between. This CDR3 has 14 residues. The CDR3 DNA is TGTGCCTGGAGAAGGGGGGCGAGGGCCGGGGAGCTGTTTTTT. This translates into CAWRRGARAGELFF.

The rearrangement links TRBV29-1 to TRBJ1-1; TRBD1 matches at 8 bases. Germline CDR1 and CDR2: SQVTM and ANQGSEA. The CDR3 loop spans 13 amino acids. The trim removed 3 bases at V and 0 bases at J, leaving 0 bases unmatched. CDR3 loop: CSVEDRVNTEAFF. The CDR3 bases are TGCAGCGTTGAGGACAGGGTGAACACTGAAGCTTTCTTT.

The genes are TRBV5-4 and TRBJ2-3, with 9 positions matching TRBD1. The CDR3 covers 16 residues. With V trimmed by 4 bases and J by 1 base, 7 bases remained unmatched. Germline loops: CDR1 SGHNT, CDR2 YYREEE (reference sequence). The DNA for the CDR3 is TGTGCCAGCAGCCCTGGGGGACAGGGCCGCACAGATACGCAGTATTTT. As protein: CASSPGGQGRTDTQYF.

This clonotype appeared once. The junction departs from germline at one end; a sequencing error may be responsible. The chain is built from TRBV11-3 and TRBJ2-2; 8 bases line up with TRBD1. Germline V gene lookup returns CDR1 SGHNT and CDR2 YENEEA. CDR3 length: 15 amino acids. The CDR3 DNA reads as TGTACCAGCAGCGGACAGGGCGTCGGCACCGGGGAGCTGTTTTTT. This codes for CTSSGQGVGTGELFF. Filled out from reference TRBV11-3 and TRBJ2-2, the complete variable domain reads EAGVVQSPRYKIIEKKQPVAFWCNPISGHNTLYWYLQNLGQGPELLIRYENEEAVDDSQLPKDRFSAERLKGVDSTLKIQPAELGDSAVYLCTSSGQGVGTGELFFGEGSRLTVL.

This sequence joins TRBV15 and TRBJ2-5, with 15 positions matching TRBD2. The length of the CDR3 is 16 residues. Losses at the gene ends were 5 bases for V and 2 bases for J; bases not matched to a gene: 3. Germline V gene data show CDR1 as LNHNV and CDR2 as YYDKDF (reference sequence). The CDR3 DNA reads as TGTGCCACCAGCTGGACTAGCGGGAGGGGGCAAGAGACCCAGTACTTC. Protein sequence: CATSWTSGRGQETQYF.

CDR3 residues: CSARTTSGDYEQYF. In DNA, the CDR3 is TGCAGTGCTAGGACCACTAGCGGAGACTACGAGCAGTACTTC. This chain joins TRBV20-1 and TRBJ2-7; 8 bases match TRBD2. V was pared by 3 bases and J by 3 bases, with 7 bases of the junction left unmatched. The CDR3 extends over 14 amino acids. CDR1 is DFQATT, CDR2 SNEGSKA, per germline (reference sequence).

The V call is TRBV5-4, the J call TRBJ2-2, with 9 bases identical to TRBD1. After removal of 3 bases from V and 0 bases from J, the junction contained 3 bases not matched to a gene. Per germline, CDR1 SGHNT and CDR2 YYREEE (reference sequence). CDR3 length: 16 residues. CDR3 region: CASSSGQGSNTGELFF. Here the CDR3 DNA reads TGTGCCAGCAGCTCGGGACAGGGATCGAACACCGGGGAGCTGTTTTTT.

The rearrangement links TRBV6-4 to TRBJ1-2; TRBD1 matches 9 bases. CDR1 and CDR2 (germline): MRHNA, SNTAGT. This CDR3 comprises 16 residues. V dropped 3 bases and J dropped 3; count of bases not matched to a gene: 8. The CDR3 DNA reads as TGTGCCAGCAGTGAACAAACAGGGGGCGCATACTATGGCTACACCTTC. Protein: CASSEQTGGAYYGYTF.

The chain couples TRBV4-1 to TRBJ2-1; 7 bases map to TRBD1. V lost 1 base, J lost 5 bases, and 5 bases stayed unmatched. Germline CDR1 reads MGHRA; CDR2 reads YSYEKL. The CDR3 extends over 15 amino acids. CDR3 sequence reads: CASSQARDRNNEQFF. The CDR3 DNA reads as TGCGCCAGCAGCCAAGCCCGGGACAGAAACAATGAGCAGTTCTTC.

V gene TRBV30 combines with J gene TRBJ2-3, with D tentatively TRBD2 (7 bases). The CDR3 length is 15 residues. Germline loops: CDR1 GTSNPN, CDR2 SVGIG (reference sequence). Trimming took 1 base from V and 3 from J, leaving 14 bases between them. The CDR3: CAWSDGLGGTDTQYF. In nucleotides, the CDR3 is TGTGCCTGGAGTGATGGACTAGGGGGTACAGATACGCAGTATTTT.

The chain joins TRBV14 to TRBJ1-1; D remains unclear. V lost 3 bases and J lost 1, with 9 bases in between. Germline assignment: CDR1 SGHDN and CDR2 FVKESK. There are 14 residues in the CDR3. DNA of the CDR3: TGTGCCAGCAGCCAGATCTTTCGGAACACTGAAGCTTTCTTT. This codes for CASSQIFRNTEAFF.

This chain links TRBV7-9 with TRBJ1-2, with TRBD1 matching over 10 bases. Looked up from germline, CDR1 is SEHNR and CDR2 is FQNEAQ (reference sequence). With 3 bases clipped from V and 7 bases from J, the junction kept 8 bases outside the gene matches. This CDR3 contains 15 residues. The CDR3 DNA follows: TGTGCCAGCAGCTTCTCGACAGGGGGCGCAGGTGGCTACACCTTC. Its translation is CASSFSTGGAGGYTF. The whole variable domain, remainder taken from reference TRBV7-9 and TRBJ1-2, is DTGVSQNPRHKITKRGQNVTFRCDPISEHNRLYWYRQTLGQGPEFLTYFQNEAQLEKSRLLSDRFSAERPKGSFSTLEIQRTEQGDSAMYLCASSFSTGGAGGYTFGSGTRLTVV.

V usage is TRBV29-1 and J usage is TRBJ1-5, with TRBD1 matching 10 bases. The V gene end was trimmed by 4 bases and the J gene end by 7 bases; junction bases not matched to a gene: 4. The CDR3 spans 13 residues. From germline, CDR1 is SQVTM and CDR2 ANQGSEA. The CDR3: CSVGTGGGQPQHF. The CDR3 coding sequence is TGCAGCGTTGGGACAGGGGGGGGCCAGCCCCAGCATTTT.

The chain combines TRBV15 with TRBJ2-7; 7 bases are shared with TRBD1. The CDR3 extends over 13 amino acids. V lost 4 bases to trimming and J lost 5 bases; unmatched junction nucleotides: 5. Looked up from germline, CDR1 is LNHNV and CDR2 is YYDKDF (reference sequence). CDR3 amino acids: CATSMRTGDEQYF. The CDR3 DNA sequence: TGTGCCACCAGCATGCGAACAGGGGACGAGCAGTACTTC.

The chain carries TRBV10-3 and TRBJ2-2; D is ambiguous. V was pared by 4 bases and J by 5 bases, with 8 bases between. CDR1 is ENHRY and CDR2 is SYGVKD in the germline V gene. The CDR3 covers 13 residues. The DNA of the CDR3 is TGTGCCATCAGTGGACCTAGGACCGGGGAGCTGTTTTTT. Protein sequence: CAISGPRTGELFF.

This clonotype was recorded a few times. V gene TRBV2 combines with J gene TRBJ2-5; 7 bases match TRBD1. V trimming: 5 bases; J trimming: 3 bases; junction bases outside the gene matches: 3. Germline V lookup: CDR1 SNHLY, CDR2 FYNNEI. This CDR3 is 13 amino acids long. The CDR3 nucleotides read TGTGCCAGCAGTAGGACAGGAAAAGAGACCCAGTACTTC. Amino acid sequence: CASSRTGKETQYF.

The chain employs TRBV20-1 and TRBJ1-4; D not resolved. Germline loops: CDR1 DFQATT, CDR2 SNEGSKA (reference sequence). This CDR3 spans 13 amino acids. V was trimmed by 7 bases and J by 8 bases, leaving 17 bases between them. As DNA, the CDR3 is TGCAGTGGGGCTGCCCTACAGCGAGAAAAACTGTTTTTT. Its protein is CSGAALQREKLFF.

The chain carries TRBV7-2 and TRBJ2-1, with a possible D match to TRBD2 (6 bases). Germline assignment: CDR1 SGHTA and CDR2 FQGNSA. V was shortened by 2 bases and J by 4 bases, with 9 bases between the two germline ends. The CDR3 consists of 14 residues. The CDR3 reads CASSLMSGYNEQFF. CDR3 DNA: TGTGCCAGCAGCTTAATGAGCGGGTACAATGAGCAGTTCTTC. Filled out from reference TRBV7-2 and TRBJ2-1, the complete variable domain reads GAGVSQSPSNKVTEKGKDVELRCDPISGHTALYWYRQSLGQGLEFLIYFQGNSAPDKSGLPSDRFSAERTGGSVSTLTIQRTQQEDSAVYLCASSLMSGYNEQFFGPGTRLTVL.

The chain carries TRBV30 and TRBJ2-2, with TRBD1 as a possible D gene (6 bases). The V gene lost 2 bases and the J gene lost 7 bases, with 11 bases spanning the gap. CDR3 size: 13 residues. Germline V gives CDR1 GTSNPN, CDR2 SVGIG (reference sequence). Here the CDR3 DNA reads TGTGCCTGGAGTCTACAGGGTGACGGGGAGCTGTTTTTT. This translates into CAWSLQGDGELFF.

This chain uses TRBV5-6 with TRBJ1-1, with D unresolved. Looked up from germline, CDR1 is SGHDT and CDR2 is YYEEEE. The CDR3 length is 14 residues. V lost 0 bases and J 4 bases, leaving 10 bases between the germline ends. In nucleotides, the CDR3 is TGTGCCAGCAGCTTGGCTGGTCGATTCACTGAAGCTTTCTTT. Protein sequence: CASSLAGRFTEAFF.

The CDR3, as DNA: TGCGCCAGCAGCTTGATTGCAAGCACAGATACGCAGTATTTT. This encodes CASSLIASTDTQYF. This sequence joins TRBV5-1 and TRBJ2-3; no clear D. The V gene's germline CDR1 is SGHRS and CDR2 YFSETQ. The germline V and J ends were trimmed by 1 base and 0 bases, with 6 bases remaining between them. The CDR3 is 14 amino acids.

The rearrangement uses TRBV5-1 and TRBJ2-7; no clear D. Trimming pared 0 bases from V and 0 bases from J, leaving 7 bases between. The CDR3 has 14 residues. The germline CDR1 and CDR2 sequences are SGHRS and YFSETQ. The CDR3 loop is CASSLGSSSYEQYF. CDR3 nucleotides: TGCGCCAGCAGCTTGGGGTCGAGCTCCTACGAGCAGTACTTC.

The CDR3 DNA reads TGTGCCACCCGTGGGTCGCGAGAGACCCAGTACTTC. Translation: CATRGSRETQYF. The chain joins TRBV24-1 to TRBJ2-5; D gene unclear. This CDR3 is 12 amino acids long. Deletions cut 9 bases from V and 4 bases from J, with 11 bases between. From germline, CDR1 is KGHDR and CDR2 SFDVKD.

This chain connects TRBV4-1 to TRBJ1-5; D ambiguous. The ends were cut back, 1 base at V and 7 bases at J, with 14 bases in the middle. CDR3 length: 15 residues. Germline-derived CDR1 and CDR2 are MGHRA and YSYEKL. The CDR3 protein is CASSQVSFSLQPQHF. Written as DNA, the CDR3 is TGCGCCAGCAGCCAAGTTTCGTTTAGCCTCCAGCCCCAGCATTTT.